Below are 8 T cell receptor beta chains sequenced from a single sample in a study of T cells in localized non-small cell lung cancer. Produced via immunoSEQ multiplex PCR; TCRdb's table is partial and in-frame only. The sample includes some 37,000 clones, more than 75% of them seen just once. The sequences come from peripheral blood, collected before any cancer treatment. The receptor set was obtained from a man aged 18 to 49 with stage I lung adenocarcinoma.

The J gene is TRBJ1-1, the V gene TRBV19; D remains ambiguous. V was pared by 4 bases and J by 0 bases, with 12 bases between. The length of the CDR3 is 15 residues. Germline loops: CDR1 LNHDA, CDR2 SQIVND (reference sequence). CDR3 DNA sequence: TGTGCCAGTAGTAATGCGGGAGTTTTGAACACTGAAGCTTTCTTT. It translates to CASSNAGVLNTEAFF.

The rearrangement joins TRBV25-1 to TRBJ1-1; tentative D call: TRBD1 (5 bases). The germline CDR1 and CDR2 sequences are MGHDK and SYGVNS. V was shortened by 1 base and J by 3 bases, with 15 bases between the two germline ends. The CDR3 contains 16 residues. The CDR3 sequence: CASSEFKGKGDTEAFF. The DNA of the CDR3 is TGTGCCAGCAGTGAATTTAAAGGGAAAGGGGACACTGAAGCTTTCTTT.

The chain employs TRBV6-5 and TRBJ1-2; D not certain. Germline V gene sequence: CDR1 MNHEY, CDR2 SVGAGI. The V end lost 7 bases, the J end lost 3 bases, and 12 bases lay between the germline ends. The CDR3 has 13 amino acids. DNA for the CDR3: TGTGCCAGCAACCCACGCGGGGACTATGGCTACACCTTC. Protein product: CASNPRGDYGYTF.

The chain combines TRBV29-1 with TRBJ1-1; the match to TRBD1 covers 11 bases. The CDR3 has 15 residues. V dropped 6 bases and J dropped 0; count of bases not matched to a gene: 6. The V gene's germline CDR1 is SQVTM and CDR2 ANQGSEA. In DNA form, the CDR3 reads TGCAGCGTCCCGGGACAGGGGGTTTTGAACACTGAAGCTTTCTTT. This codes for CSVPGQGVLNTEAFF. Complete variable domain (other parts from reference TRBV29-1 and TRBJ1-1): SAVISQKPSRDICQRGTSLTIQCQVDSQVTMMFWYRQQPGQSLTLIATANQGSEATYESGFVIDKFPISRPNLTFSTLTVSNMSPEDSSIYLCSVPGQGVLNTEAFFGQGTRLTVV.

The gene calls are TRBV10-3 and TRBJ2-7; TRBD1 matches at 12 bases. V was clipped by 6 bases and J by 3 bases; unmatched bases: 3. This CDR3 is built from 14 residues. Looked up from germline, CDR1 is ENHRY and CDR2 is SYGVKD. CDR3 protein: CAIRGQGAFYEQYF. DNA of the CDR3: TGTGCCATCAGGGGACAGGGGGCATTCTACGAGCAGTACTTC.

This chain links TRBV6-6 with TRBJ1-1; 7 nucleotides agree with TRBD1. Losses at the gene ends were 2 bases for V and 7 bases for J; bases not matched to a gene: 4. The CDR3 has 13 amino acids. Germline V gives CDR1 MNHNY, CDR2 SVGAGI (reference sequence). Here the CDR3 reads CASSYPGQFEAFF. The CDR3 coding sequence is TGTGCCAGCAGTTACCCGGGACAGTTTGAAGCTTTCTTT.

CDR3 in amino acids: CASSLDPAQNEQFF. The DNA for the CDR3 is TGTGCCAGCAGCTTAGATCCGGCACAAAATGAGCAGTTCTTC. The J gene is TRBJ2-1, the V gene TRBV11-3; D not resolved. This CDR3 contains 14 residues. V was trimmed by 0 bases and J by 7 bases, leaving 10 bases between them. CDR1 and CDR2 from the germline V gene are SGHNT and YENEEA.

This clone was observed once. The chain combines TRBV30 with TRBJ1-2, with 7 bases fitting TRBD1. Trimming at V came to 4 bases and at J to 4 bases, leaving 12 bases not matched to a gene. Per germline, CDR1 GTSNPN and CDR2 SVGIG (reference sequence). This CDR3 contains 15 residues. The CDR3 nucleotides are TGTGCCTGGAACCTAGGGGACAGAGTTCTCTATGGCTACACCTTC. The encoded protein is CAWNLGDRVLYGYTF. Based on the CDR3 plus reference TRBV30 and TRBJ1-2, the full variable domain is SQTIHQWPATLVQPVGSPLSLECTVEGTSNPNLYWYRQAAGRGLQLLFYSVGIGQISSEVPQNLSASRPQDRQFILSSKKLLLSDSGFYLCAWNLGDRVLYGYTFGSGTRLTVV.